What follows are 28 T cell receptor beta chains derived from one specimen sequenced in a study of blood T cell repertoires in COVID-19. Profiled with immunoSEQ multiplex PCR; TCRdb holds only in-frame clones, not every one. The sample has some 180,000 clones, approximately 91% seen once. The sample taken for sequencing was peripheral blood. The receptors shown here come from a man aged 18 to 29 with COVID-19, enrolled during active disease.

This chain joins TRBV11-2 and TRBJ2-5; 9 bases match TRBD2. The CDR3 is 15 amino acids. With V trimmed by 3 bases and J by 4 bases, 6 bases remained unmatched. Germline values: CDR1 SGHAT, CDR2 FQNNGV. The CDR3 spells CASSFRGRAGETQYF. CDR3 coding DNA: TGTGCCAGCAGCTTCCGCGGGAGGGCCGGAGAGACCCAGTACTTC.

The chain is built from TRBV30 and TRBJ2-7, with a tentative D call TRBD2 (6 bases). The CDR3 covers 17 residues. Trimming took off 4 bases at V and 0 bases at J, with 22 bases between the two ends. Germline lookup yields CDR1 GTSNPN and CDR2 SVGIG (reference sequence). This CDR3 is CAWTSPFGGDHSYEQYF. CDR3 sequence (DNA): TGTGCCTGGACCTCCCCTTTCGGGGGAGACCACTCCTACGAGCAGTACTTC.

This chain connects TRBV11-2 to TRBJ1-2; 8 nucleotides line up with TRBD1. Germline values: CDR1 SGHAT, CDR2 FQNNGV. The CDR3 length is 16 residues. Trimming removed 1 base from V and 8 bases from J; junction bases left unmatched: 12. The CDR3 sequence: CASSLGLGQALGGYTF. The CDR3, as DNA: TGTGCCAGCAGCTTAGGCTTGGGACAGGCTTTGGGGGGCTACACCTTC.

The V gene is TRBV11-2, the J gene TRBJ1-2, with a tentative D call TRBD1 (6 bases). CDR1 and CDR2 from the germline V gene are SGHAT and FQNNGV. The CDR3 is 14 amino acids. Trimming left V 1 base short and J 3 bases short, with 9 bases between. The CDR3 sequence: CASSLGAGDYGYTF. Here the CDR3 DNA reads TGTGCCAGCAGCTTAGGGGCAGGGGACTATGGCTACACCTTC.

This clone was detected only once. The chain carries TRBV28 and TRBJ2-7; 8 nucleotides align to TRBD2. V shed 3 bases, J shed 3 bases, and the junction held 7 bases outside the gene matches. This CDR3 is built from 15 residues. The V gene's germline CDR1 is MDHEN and CDR2 SYDVKM. CDR3 region: CASSFSPGLDYEQYF. DNA of the CDR3: TGTGCCAGCAGTTTCTCCCCGGGACTAGACTACGAGCAGTACTTC.

This clone was seen a handful of times. This chain uses TRBV5-8 with TRBJ1-1, with 8 bases lining up with TRBD1. The V gene's germline CDR1 is SGHTS and CDR2 YDEGEE. The V gene end was trimmed by 0 bases and the J gene end by 0 bases; junction bases not matched to a gene: 13. The CDR3 contains 19 residues. CDR3: CASSLDFRGTGLMNTEAFF. As DNA, the CDR3 is TGTGCCAGCAGCTTGGACTTCCGCGGGACAGGCCTTATGAACACTGAAGCTTTCTTT.

This chain connects TRBV9 to TRBJ1-1; no definite D call. This CDR3 comprises 17 residues. With 0 bases removed from V and 1 base from J, the gap between germline ends came to 16 bases. Germline CDR1 SGDLS, CDR2 YYNGEE. The CDR3 region is CASSVVAGAGGNTEAFF. The CDR3 DNA sequence: TGTGCCAGCAGCGTAGTGGCAGGCGCCGGTGGGAACACTGAAGCTTTCTTT. Combining the CDR3 with reference TRBV9 and TRBJ1-1 gives the whole variable domain DSGVTQTPKHLITATGQRVTLRCSPRSGDLSVYWYQQSLDQGLQFLIQYYNGEERAKGNILERFSAQQFPDLHSELNLSSLELGDSALYFCASSVVAGAGGNTEAFFGQGTRLTVV.

The gene calls are TRBV7-8 and TRBJ2-7; 7 positions match TRBD2. The ends lost 1 base at V and 0 bases at J; junction bases unmatched: 6. Germline V lookup: CDR1 SGHVS, CDR2 FQNEAQ. This CDR3 is 16 amino acids long. CDR3 loop: CASSLESGGDSYEQYF. CDR3 nucleotide sequence: TGTGCCAGCAGCTTAGAGTCGGGAGGCGACTCCTACGAGCAGTACTTC.

This chain joins TRBV2 and TRBJ2-1; 8 bases match TRBD2. The CDR3 sequence is 17 residues long. Looked up from germline, CDR1 is SNHLY and CDR2 is FYNNEI. Trimming took 6 bases from V and 4 from J; bases not matched to a gene: 14. The CDR3 DNA follows: TGTGCCAGCAGGAAAATAAGAAGCGGGAGCCGTTACAATGAGCAGTTCTTC. Its protein product is CASRKIRSGSRYNEQFF.

The sample holds a few counts of this clone. This rearrangement joins TRBV19 to TRBJ1-4; the match to TRBD1 covers 7 bases. V was clipped by 3 bases and J by 7 bases; unmatched bases: 5. The germline gives CDR1 LNHDA, CDR2 SQIVND (reference sequence). The CDR3 has 14 residues. CDR3 in DNA: TGTGCCAGTAGTATCAACGGGGACAGTGAAAAACTGTTTTTT. Its translation: CASSINGDSEKLFF.

V and J are TRBV4-2 and TRBJ2-1; D gene ambiguous. Germline CDR1 reads LGHNA; CDR2 reads YNFKEQ. The CDR3 sequence is 14 residues long. The germline V and J ends were trimmed by 4 bases and 3 bases, with 10 bases remaining between them. The chain's CDR3 is CASSLWPGYNEQFF. In DNA form, the CDR3 reads TGTGCCAGCAGCCTCTGGCCGGGCTACAATGAGCAGTTCTTC.

A single count supports this clone. The J gene is TRBJ2-5, the V gene TRBV28, with D possibly being TRBD2 (5 bases). The ends were cut back, 10 bases at V and 1 base at J, with 7 bases in the middle. Per the germline V gene, CDR1 is MDHEN and CDR2 is SYDVKM. The CDR3 loop spans 11 amino acids. This chain's CDR3 is CATGIQETQYF. As DNA, the CDR3 is TGTGCCACCGGGATCCAAGAGACCCAGTACTTC.

This chain joins TRBV13 and TRBJ1-1; unclear D gene. This CDR3 has 13 residues. The V end was cut by 3 bases, the J end by 1 base, with 6 bases between. CDR1 and CDR2 from the germline V gene are PRHDT and FYEKMQ (reference sequence). The CDR3 nucleotides are TGTGCCAGCAGCTTGAGGCGGAACACTGAAGCTTTCTTT. It encodes CASSLRRNTEAFF.

The V and J genes are TRBV24-1 and TRBJ2-2; maybe TRBD1 (5 bases). CDR1 and CDR2 (germline): KGHDR, SFDVKD. The ends were cut back, 11 bases at V and 3 bases at J, with 12 bases in the middle. CDR3 length: 13 amino acids. CDR3 amino acids: CASDSPHTGELFF. The CDR3 region has the DNA TGTGCCAGCGACAGCCCGCACACCGGGGAGCTGTTTTTT.

The sample holds one count of this clone. This chain links TRBV10-2 with TRBJ1-3, with 7 bases aligning to TRBD1. The ends lost 2 bases at V and 0 bases at J; junction bases unmatched: 4. Germline CDR1 reads WSHSY; CDR2 reads SAAADI. The CDR3 runs to 16 residues. The CDR3 region is CASSEMGQRSGNTIYF. In nucleotides, the CDR3 is TGCGCCAGCAGTGAGATGGGACAGCGCTCTGGAAACACCATATATTTT.

The rearrangement links TRBV6-5 to TRBJ1-6; D may be TRBD1 (5 bases). Trimming cost V 5 bases and J 10 bases, with 15 bases left between them. The CDR3 totals 14 residues. Germline V CDR1 and CDR2: MNHEY, SVGAGI. The CDR3 loop is CASSTQGVGSPLHF. CDR3 nucleotide sequence: TGTGCCAGCAGTACTCAGGGCGTGGGGTCACCCCTCCACTTT.

The chain has TRBV24-1 and TRBJ2-3; maybe TRBD2 (7 bases). Germline CDR1 and CDR2: KGHDR and SFDVKD. This CDR3 has 16 residues. V lost 4 bases to trimming and J lost 2 bases, with 15 bases between them. The CDR3 protein is CATSDPRGAYTDTQYF. CDR3 sequence (DNA): TGTGCCACCAGTGACCCCCGGGGGGCCTACACAGATACGCAGTATTTT.

The chain links TRBV19 to TRBJ2-7; 12 bases are shared with TRBD1. Trimming took 3 bases from V and 5 from J; bases not matched to a gene: 5. The CDR3 runs 15 residues. Germline V lookup: CDR1 LNHDA, CDR2 SQIVND (reference sequence). The CDR3 DNA is TGTGCCAGTAGTATCGGGACAGGGGGCGGGGACGAGCAGTACTTC. It encodes CASSIGTGGGDEQYF.

This clone has only a few counts. The V and J genes are TRBV27 and TRBJ2-7; D gene ambiguous. The V gene lost 3 bases and the J gene lost 1 base, with 10 bases spanning the gap. Looked up from germline, CDR1 is MNHEY and CDR2 is SMNVEV (reference sequence). The CDR3 has 14 amino acids. The CDR3, as DNA: TGTGCCAGCAGTTTCTCCCCCCGGTCCTACGAGCAGTACTTC. Translated: CASSFSPRSYEQYF.

The chain is built from TRBV7-9 and TRBJ2-7; 8 bases match TRBD1. Germline loops: CDR1 SEHNR, CDR2 FQNEAQ (reference sequence). This CDR3 contains 15 residues. V lost 5 bases, J lost 3 bases, and 9 bases stayed unmatched. DNA of the CDR3: TGTGCCAGCAGCCCAAGGGACAGGCCGATCTACGAGCAGTACTTC. It encodes CASSPRDRPIYEQYF.

The rearrangement links TRBV30 to TRBJ1-3, with D perhaps matching TRBD1 (5 bases). The V end was cut by 3 bases, the J end by 0 bases, with 9 bases between. CDR3 length equals 14 residues. Germline V gene data show CDR1 as GTSNPN and CDR2 as SVGIG (reference sequence). The CDR3 coding sequence is TGTGCCTGGAGGGACACCAGCTCTGGAAACACCATATATTTT. It is translated as CAWRDTSSGNTIYF.

V and J are TRBV7-9 and TRBJ1-6; D ambiguous. The CDR3 has 17 amino acids. V lost 4 bases to trimming and J lost 9 bases, with 22 bases between them. CDR1 is SEHNR, CDR2 FQNEAQ, per germline (reference sequence). CDR3 DNA sequence: TGTGCCAGCAGCTCCCCGACCGGAGTAGGAAGGAGTTCACCCCTCCACTTT. Its translation: CASSSPTGVGRSSPLHF.

The chain has TRBV9 and TRBJ2-1, with a possible D match to TRBD2 (6 bases). Germline V gene data show CDR1 as SGDLS and CDR2 as YYNGEE. This CDR3 region has 15 residues. V lost 3 bases, J lost 0 bases, and 10 bases lay in between. This chain's CDR3 is CASSEREDSYNEQFF. CDR3 nucleotides: TGTGCCAGCAGCGAGAGGGAGGACTCCTACAATGAGCAGTTCTTC.

CDR3 nucleotide sequence: TGTGCCACCGAACGGACAGGCTCTAATGAAAAACTGTTTTTT. Translation: CATERTGSNEKLFF. The J gene is TRBJ1-4, the V gene TRBV15; TRBD1 matches 7 bases. Per germline, CDR1 LNHNV and CDR2 YYDKDF (reference sequence). Unmatched junction bases numbered 6, after V lost 8 bases and J lost 3 bases. The CDR3 is 14 amino acids. The full variable domain, with the rest looked up from reference TRBV15 and TRBJ1-4, is DAMVIQNPRYQVTQFGKPVTLSCSQTLNHNVMYWYQQKSSQAPKLLFHYYDKDFNNEADTPDNFQSRRPNTSFCFLDIRSPGLGDTAMYLCATERTGSNEKLFFGSGTQLSVL.

Turning to this clone: This sample includes further DNA sequences coding for the same CDR3. The rearrangement joins TRBV27 to TRBJ1-5; D unresolved. The length of the CDR3 is 13 residues. The V gene's germline CDR1 is MNHEY and CDR2 SMNVEV (reference sequence). Trimming pared 3 bases from V and 0 bases from J, leaving 3 bases between. CDR3 region: CASSFLSNQPQHF. The DNA for the CDR3 is TGTGCCAGCAGTTTCCTTAGCAATCAGCCCCAGCATTTT.

The V and J genes are TRBV19 and TRBJ2-7; D unresolved. Germline V gene lookup returns CDR1 LNHDA and CDR2 SQIVND (reference sequence). The CDR3 sequence is 13 residues long. Trimming took off 0 bases at V and 3 bases at J, with 6 bases between the two ends. In DNA, the CDR3 is TGTGCCAGTAGTATAGAATCGGGCTACGAGCAGTACTTC. It yields the protein CASSIESGYEQYF.

This chain uses TRBV7-2 with TRBJ2-7; 9 bases are a match to TRBD2. Per germline, CDR1 SGHTA and CDR2 FQGNSA. V trimming: 3 bases; J trimming: 4 bases; junction bases outside the gene matches: 7. The CDR3 consists of 15 residues. Here the CDR3 reads CASSFTGTSRYEQYF. Written as DNA, the CDR3 is TGTGCCAGCAGCTTCACCGGGACTAGCCGATACGAGCAGTACTTC.

This chain's CDR3 is CASSDVKGEGTEAFF. The DNA of the CDR3 is TGTGCCAGCAGTGACGTCAAGGGAGAGGGCACTGAAGCTTTCTTT. This chain connects TRBV6-4 to TRBJ1-1; D is unresolved. The CDR3 covers 15 residues. Germline CDR1 reads MRHNA; CDR2 reads SNTAGT. Between the trimmed V and J ends, which lost 2 bases and 4 bases, there was a span of 14 bases.